One sample yielded the 5 T cell receptor beta chains listed below, sequenced in a study of identifying expanded T cells in peripheral blood. Clones were read by immunoSEQ multiplex PCR, and TCRdb kept only the in-frame ones, dropping some. The table records about 130,000 clones, less than 90% of them present only once. Specimen: blood. Receptor source: a person aged 18 to 69 in good health.

The genes are TRBV11-3 and TRBJ1-2; D perhaps matches TRBD1 (5 bases). V shed 7 bases and J shed 3 bases, with 12 bases lying between them. This CDR3 spans 13 amino acids. CDR1 and CDR2 from the germline V gene are SGHNT and YENEEA. CDR3 region: CASKIGGDYGYTF. In DNA form, the CDR3 reads TGTGCCAGCAAAATTGGGGGAGACTATGGCTACACCTTC.

The chain is built from TRBV2 and TRBJ2-7; TRBD1 agrees at 7 bases. Germline CDR1 reads SNHLY; CDR2 reads FYNNEI. The V gene end was trimmed by 4 bases and the J gene end by 2 bases; junction bases not matched to a gene: 5. The CDR3 is made up of 14 amino acids. The CDR3 DNA reads as TGTGCCAGCAGTGCCAGACAGGGCGCCTACGAGCAGTACTTC. Amino acids: CASSARQGAYEQYF.

The rearrangement links TRBV19 to TRBJ2-7; TRBD2 matches 15 bases. The CDR3 has 19 residues. With 5 bases clipped from V and 4 bases from J, the junction kept 15 bases outside the gene matches. Germline V gene sequence: CDR1 LNHDA, CDR2 SQIVND (reference sequence). CDR3 in amino acids: CASSQLGLAGGPNPYEQYF. DNA of the CDR3: TGTGCCAGTAGTCAGCTCGGACTAGCGGGAGGGCCGAATCCTTACGAGCAGTACTTC.

The table lists this clone with a few counts. The chain links TRBV5-6 to TRBJ2-1; D might be TRBD1 or TRBD2, each matching 6 bases. The CDR3 has 14 amino acids. V lost 1 base and J lost 7, with 12 bases in between. CDR1 and CDR2 from the germline V gene are SGHDT and YYEEEE. The CDR3 sequence: CASSLLGGQNEQFF. The CDR3 coding sequence is TGTGCCAGCAGCTTGTTGGGGGGCCAAAATGAGCAGTTCTTC.

V gene TRBV30 combines with J gene TRBJ1-2; D unresolved. V gave up 0 bases and J gave up 4 bases, with 9 bases separating them. This CDR3 has 13 amino acids. Germline CDR1 GTSNPN, CDR2 SVGIG (reference sequence). CDR3 coding DNA: TGTGCCTGGAGTGTAGGGCCCGGCTATGGCTACACCTTC. Translated, it gives CAWSVGPGYGYTF.